The 12 T cell receptor beta chains below all came from one sample that was sequenced in a study of T cell responses to AZD1222 COVID-19 vaccine (dated by TCRdb to the early 2020s). This specimen's time point label, per the study, means: about 28 days (+/-7) after the second vaccine dose. Libraries were made using the immunoSEQ multiplex PCR assay. TCRdb obtained this table from immuneACCESS and retained in-frame rearrangements with V and J assigned. These tables miss some clones; where compared with another copy, unresolved V genes account for less than half of the shortfall, and the remainder is unexplained. The sample yields about 180,000 clones; 88% were counted once. The top ten clonotypes cover more than 9% of the sample. Sequencing used peripheral blood, obtained 28 days after the second AZD1222 dose. These receptors all come from an adult who received the AZD1222 COVID-19 vaccine.

This clone has more than one count but fewer than ten. The chain employs TRBV6-2 or TRBV6-3 and TRBJ2-7; D may correspond to TRBD1 or TRBD2 (6 bases each). Deletions cut 2 bases from V and 1 base from J, with 15 bases between. The CDR3 has 16 amino acids. CDR1 MNHEY and CDR2 SVGEGT come from the germline V gene. The CDR3 here is CASSYPGHRGSYEQYF. The CDR3 coding sequence is TGTGCCAGCAGTTACCCGGGACACCGGGGGTCCTACGAGCAGTACTTC.

The chain has TRBV2 and TRBJ1-6; no clear D gene. The CDR3 runs 11 residues. In germline, CDR1 is SNHLY, CDR2 FYNNEI. With 7 bases removed from V and 13 bases from J, the gap between germline ends came to 11 bases. The CDR3 here is CASTHLGPLHF. CDR3 nucleotides: TGTGCCAGCACTCATTTAGGCCCCCTCCACTTT.

The chain is built from TRBV11-2 and TRBJ2-7; TRBD1 is a possible D gene (6 bases). Per germline, CDR1 SGHAT and CDR2 FQNNGV. The CDR3 has 12 amino acids. The germline V and J ends were trimmed by 5 bases and 5 bases, with 10 bases remaining between them. The CDR3 DNA sequence: TGTGCCAGCAGCCTACAGGGCCACGAGCAGTACTTC. Encoded protein: CASSLQGHEQYF.

This chain joins TRBV29-1 and TRBJ2-7; perhaps TRBD2 as D (6 bases). Germline V gene data show CDR1 as SQVTM and CDR2 as ANQGSEA. The CDR3 consists of 16 residues. Trimming removed 4 bases at V and 2 bases at J, with 21 bases between. Written as DNA, the CDR3 is TGCAGCGTTGTAACCGACGGGACTTTCGATCCCTACGAGCAGTACTTC. Protein: CSVVTDGTFDPYEQYF.

The genes are TRBV7-9 and TRBJ1-4, with D tentatively TRBD1 (5 bases). V lost 2 bases and J 4 bases, leaving 14 bases between the germline ends. Germline lookup yields CDR1 SEHNR and CDR2 FQNEAQ (reference sequence). The CDR3 totals 16 residues. This chain's CDR3 is CASSLILWDGNEKLFF. The CDR3 bases are TGTGCCAGCAGCTTAATTTTGTGGGACGGTAATGAAAAACTGTTTTTT.

This clone was seen just once. The rearrangement uses TRBV11-3 and TRBJ1-4, with unresolved D. Germline V lookup: CDR1 SGHNT, CDR2 YENEEA. The length of the CDR3 is 16 residues. V was trimmed by 1 base and J by 3 bases, leaving 12 bases between them. CDR3: CASSLVSRVSNEKLFF. CDR3 nucleotide sequence: TGTGCCAGCAGCTTAGTATCCCGGGTATCTAATGAAAAACTGTTTTTT.

The V gene is TRBV18, the J gene TRBJ1-3; D gene unclear. The CDR3 totals 12 residues. Germline V gene sequence: CDR1 KGHSH, CDR2 LQKENI. Trimming left V 8 bases short and J 7 bases short, with 12 bases between. The CDR3 nucleotides are TGTGCCAGCAGCTCGGTCGGCAACACCATATATTTT. Protein product: CASSSVGNTIYF.

The genes are TRBV18 and TRBJ1-3, with no clear D. Germline values: CDR1 KGHSH, CDR2 LQKENI. Deletions cut 0 bases from V and 0 bases from J, with 9 bases between. This CDR3 is 16 amino acids long. The CDR3, as DNA: TGTGCCAGCTCACCACCGGGGATCACCTCTGGAAACACCATATATTTT. Translated, it gives CASSPPGITSGNTIYF.

V and J are TRBV7-2 and TRBJ2-7, with 8 nucleotides matching TRBD2. The CDR3 spans 17 residues. CDR1 is SGHTA, CDR2 FQGNSA, per germline. The V segment lost 2 bases and the J segment 1 base; nucleotides outside the gene matches: 10. The CDR3, as DNA: TGTGCCAGCAGCTTACCGAGCGGGAGACTATTATCCTACGAGCAGTACTTC. Its protein is CASSLPSGRLLSYEQYF.

The chain uses TRBV11-1 and TRBJ2-4, with 9 positions matching TRBD1. Germline V CDR1 and CDR2: SGHAT, FQDESV (reference sequence). The CDR3 totals 15 residues. V shed 3 bases and J 6 bases; nucleotides not matched to a gene: 6. CDR3 bases: TGTGCCAGCAGCTTCCCGGACAGGGGAGGAAACATTCAGTACTTC. Translating gives CASSFPDRGGNIQYF.

This chain links TRBV28 with TRBJ1-1; D gene unclear. The length of the CDR3 is 13 residues. Germline V lookup: CDR1 MDHEN, CDR2 SYDVKM. V was pared by 7 bases and J by 0 bases, with 9 bases between. DNA for the CDR3: TGTGCCAGCAAGTGGAACCTGAACACTGAAGCTTTCTTT. Its protein product is CASKWNLNTEAFF.

This chain uses TRBV6-5 with TRBJ1-1; no clear D. The germline V gene encodes CDR1 MNHEY and CDR2 SVGAGI. V lost 6 bases, J lost 2 bases, and 7 bases lay in between. CDR3 size: 12 residues. DNA of the CDR3: TGTGCCAGCAGAAGAGGAAACACTGAAGCTTTCTTT. Translating gives CASRRGNTEAFF.